The clone carrying this T cell receptor beta chain was seen only once. The sample is drawn from a study of shared clonotypes between healthy human individuals. Germline V CDR1 and CDR2: SGHDT, YYEEEE. This CDR3 spans 16 amino acids. V gave up 2 bases and J gave up 4 bases, with 17 bases separating them. CD8 cells classed as naive were CD45RO-negative and positively selected for CCR7, excluding terminally differentiated effector memory CD45RA+ cells. Method: immunoSEQ multiplex PCR; TCRdb's copy keeps in-frame clones and lacks some. The sample consists of about 2 million clones, less than 95% of them appearing once.

Sequencing was done on a sample of naive CD8+ T cells sorted from blood. V and J are TRBV5-6 and TRBJ2-3, with TRBD2 as a possible D gene (6 bases). The TCR sequence derives from a man aged 18 to 30 in good health. The CDR3 spells CASSFDTRRVPDTQYF. The CDR3 coding sequence is TGTGCCAGCAGCTTTGATACCCGGAGGGTCCCAGATACGCAGTATTTT.